Following are 17 T cell receptor beta chains from one sample sequenced in a study of Graves' ophthalmopathy and Graves' hyperthyroidism. As the template, RNA transcripts were used to amplify TCR beta CDR3 regions. An opening RT-PCR round employed HTBI primers and preceded a second-round multiplex PCR. TCRdb re-called the multiplex PCR reads with MiXCR, one entry per CDR3 protein. The data contain around 1.1 million distinct CDR3 sequences, about 35% of them singletons. The source material was peripheral blood or thyroid tissue (not recorded which). The receptors derive from an adult man with Graves' hyperthyroidism.

This clonotype was counted a single time. The CDR3 sequence is CAIKPRQVYGYTF. The CDR3 bases are TGTGCCATCAAGCCGCGTCAGGTCTATGGCTACACCTTC. V is TRBV10-3 and J is TRBJ1-2; D gene unclear. CDR1 and CDR2 from the germline V gene are ENHRY and SYGVKD. Trimming left V 7 bases short and J 4 bases short, with 13 bases between. The CDR3 length is 13 residues.

The V call is TRBV7-9, the J call TRBJ1-4; D unresolved. The CDR3 extends over 14 amino acids. V gave up 7 bases and J gave up 3 bases, with 12 bases separating them. Per germline, CDR1 SEHNR and CDR2 FQNEAQ (reference sequence). The CDR3 bases are TGTGCCAGCAAGCAAGAGGCCCCTAATGAAAAACTGTTTTTT. Its protein is CASKQEAPNEKLFF.

The CDR3 coding sequence is TGTGCCACAACGGGACTTGAAGAGACCCAGTACTTC. Translating it yields CATTGLEETQYF. This sequence joins TRBV10-3 and TRBJ2-5, with D possibly TRBD2 on 6 matching bases. This CDR3 has 12 amino acids. Germline CDR1 ENHRY, CDR2 SYGVKD. The V and J ends lost 10 bases and 3 bases respectively, with 12 bases between them.

This clonotype was observed many times. The chain employs TRBV10-3 and TRBJ2-7; possibly TRBD1 for D (5 bases). Trimming shortened V by 6 bases and J by 0 bases, and 9 bases separated the two germline ends. Germline V gene sequence: CDR1 ENHRY, CDR2 SYGVKD. The CDR3 sequence is 13 residues long. This chain's CDR3 is CAIRTASSYEQYF. The DNA of the CDR3 is TGTGCCATCAGGACAGCAAGCTCCTACGAGCAGTACTTC.

For this clonotype: One junction end does not reproduce the germline sequence, and a read error may be involved. This rearrangement joins TRBV30 to TRBJ2-7, with D perhaps given as TRBD1 or TRBD2 (5 bases each). There are 13 residues in the CDR3. Germline V CDR1 and CDR2: GTSNPN, SVGIG (reference sequence). CDR3 DNA: TGTGCTTGGAGTGCGGGCAGGGTCTACGAGCAGTACTTC. Translating gives CAWSAGRVYEQYF.

This clonotype was observed a handful of times. The chain has TRBV20-1 and TRBJ1-5, with D maybe TRBD1 (6 bases). The CDR3 totals 13 residues. Trimming pared 5 bases from V and 7 bases from J, leaving 15 bases between. CDR1 is DFQATT, CDR2 SNEGSKA, per germline (reference sequence). The CDR3, as DNA: TGCAGTGCTGGAAAGACAGGTCCACAGCCCCAGCATTTT. This encodes CSAGKTGPQPQHF.

This clonotype has at least ten counts. The chain carries TRBV10-2 and TRBJ1-2; 7 bases fit TRBD1. This CDR3 spans 15 amino acids. Germline CDR1 reads WSHSY; CDR2 reads SAAADI. V gave up 3 bases and J gave up 0 bases; unmatched junction bases: 4. CDR3 region: CASSDLRGPNYGYTF. The CDR3 nucleotides are TGCGCCAGCAGTGATCTGAGGGGGCCTAACTATGGCTACACCTTC.

V and J are TRBV12-3 or TRBV12-4 and TRBJ2-5; possibly TRBD2 for D (6 bases). The CDR3 spans 15 residues. V lost 5 bases and J 1 base, leaving 14 bases between the germline ends. CDR3 region: CASSMTRRSQETQYF. DNA for the CDR3: TGTGCCAGCAGTATGACTAGAAGATCCCAAGAGACCCAGTACTTC.

To note about this clonotype: This may come from a read error, since a much larger clone is one base off. Here the CDR3 DNA reads TGCAGTGCTAGAGAGGGACTAGCTGAGCAGTACTTC. Amino acid sequence: CSAREGLAEQYF. The V call is TRBV20-1, the J call TRBJ2-7; 9 nucleotides line up with TRBD2. Losses at the gene ends were 0 bases for V and 7 bases for J; bases not matched to a gene: 1. The CDR3 consists of 12 residues. Germline CDR1 is DFQATT and CDR2 is SNEGSKA (reference sequence).

The table lists this clonotype with many counts. This sequence joins TRBV11-2 and TRBJ1-2; no definite D call. Trimming left V 6 bases short and J 0 bases short, with 14 bases between. The CDR3 runs 15 residues. CDR1 SGHAT and CDR2 FQNNGV come from the germline V gene. CDR3 protein: CASRLGPDPNYGYTF. Written as DNA, the CDR3 is TGTGCCAGCAGGTTGGGTCCGGACCCTAACTATGGCTACACCTTC.

This chain uses TRBV28 with TRBJ1-5; D gene uncertain. Germline V gene lookup returns CDR1 MDHEN and CDR2 SYDVKM. This CDR3 comprises 14 residues. The V and J ends lost 2 bases and 3 bases respectively, with 8 bases between them. The CDR3: CASSLGHHNQPQHF. The CDR3 DNA reads TGTGCCAGCAGTTTAGGGCACCACAATCAGCCCCAGCATTTT.

The chain joins TRBV5-1 to TRBJ1-1; D possibly corresponds to TRBD1 (6 bases). This CDR3 has 12 amino acids. Trimming stripped 5 bases from V and 6 bases from J, with 11 bases between. Germline V gene lookup returns CDR1 SGHRS and CDR2 YFSETQ. Written as DNA, the CDR3 is TGCGCCAGCAGACAGGGACGGTCTGAAGCTTTCTTT. Amino acids: CASRQGRSEAFF.

This clonotype was counted a few times. The CDR3 here is CREGGNSETQYF. In nucleotides, the CDR3 is TGCAGAGAAGGCGGGAACTCAGAGACCCAGTACTTC. The rearrangement joins TRBV20-1 to TRBJ2-5, with a possible D match to TRBD2 (6 bases). This CDR3 has 12 amino acids. Germline V CDR1 and CDR2: DFQATT, SNEGSKA (reference sequence).

This clonotype was counted a single time. A much larger clonotype is one base distant, so this may be a read error. The J gene is TRBJ1-1, the V gene TRBV20-1; D uncertain. Germline lookup yields CDR1 DFQATT and CDR2 SNEGSKA (reference sequence). This CDR3 is built from 11 residues. The DNA for the CDR3 is TGCAATGCTAGGTCACCCCGTGAAGCTTTCTTT. Its translation is CNARSPREAFF.

This chain connects TRBV2 to TRBJ1-5; D perhaps matches TRBD1 (6 bases). There are 14 residues in the CDR3. Germline-derived CDR1 and CDR2 are SNHLY and FYNNEI. The V end lost 2 bases, the J end lost 11 bases, and 16 bases lay between the germline ends. The CDR3 region is CASSESQGKQSQHF. The CDR3 DNA reads TGTGCCAGCAGTGAAAGTCAGGGGAAGCAGTCCCAGCATTTT.

Ten or more counts support this clonotype. This chain joins TRBV24-1 and TRBJ1-5; 7 bases line up with TRBD1. CDR1 is KGHDR, CDR2 SFDVKD, per germline. The CDR3 has 13 residues. V gave up 4 bases and J gave up 6 bases; unmatched junction bases: 2. The CDR3 protein is CATSETGFQPQHF. In nucleotides, the CDR3 is TGTGCCACCAGTGAGACAGGGTTTCAGCCCCAGCATTTT.

This clonotype has ten or more counts. V usage is TRBV2 and J usage is TRBJ1-1; D remains ambiguous. The V end was cut by 6 bases, the J end by 4 bases, with 15 bases between. The CDR3 has 14 amino acids. Germline V gene data show CDR1 as SNHLY and CDR2 as FYNNEI. Written as DNA, the CDR3 is TGTGCCAGCAGCCAAACATACAGTAGCACTGAAGCTTTCTTT. Protein sequence: CASSQTYSSTEAFF.